A selection of T cell receptor beta chains follows, all from one sample in a study of T cell changes during pregnancy in multiple sclerosis. TCRdb keeps only in-frame clones here, not all; method: immunoSEQ multiplex PCR. The data contain 85,000 to 130,000 clones, about 89% of them singletons. The sequencing used peripheral blood, collected before pregnancy. These receptors were obtained from a female donor with multiple sclerosis, enrolled in a pregnancy study. CDR3s include the opening cysteine and the closing phenylalanine or tryptophan. The D gene is left open where the match is weak. Clone sizes are given selectively: once, few, many, or a class where the clone is expanded.

15 | NA | TRBJ2-2 | TRBV25-1 | NA | CASSAGQLDTGELFF | TGTGCCAGCAGTGCCGGACAGTTAGACACCGGGGAGCTGTTTTTT
15 | NA | TRBJ2-7 | TRBV9 | once | CASSVSAGPTYEQYF | TGTGCCAGCAGCGTTTCGGCGGGACCCACCTACGAGCAGTACTTC
14 | NA | TRBJ2-2 | TRBV30 | NA | CAWSVAPYTGELFF | TGTGCCTGGAGTGTAGCACCCTACACCGGGGAGCTGTTTTTT
12 | NA | TRBJ1-6 | TRBV5-6 | NA | CASSPIGSPLHF | TGTGCCAGCAGCCCCATCGGTTCACCCCTCCACTTT
16 | NA | TRBJ2-1 | TRBV4-1 | NA | CASSQASEIIYNEQFF | TGCGCCAGCAGCCAAGCTAGCGAGATTATCTACAATGAGCAGTTCTTC
16 | NA | TRBJ2-7 | TRBV19 | NA | CASSDVRRIDSYEQYF | TGTGCCAGTAGTGACGTTCGCAGGATCGACTCCTACGAGCAGTACTTC
14 | TRBD2 | TRBJ2-1 | TRBV28 | NA | CASSSSGRANEQFF | TGTGCCAGCAGTTCTAGCGGGAGGGCGAATGAGCAGTTCTTC
17 | NA | TRBJ1-1 | TRBV5-6 | few | CASSLVVRGEGDTEAFF | TGTGCCAGCAGCTTGGTGGTCAGGGGAGAGGGGGACACTGAAGCTTTCTTT
14 | TRBD1 | TRBJ2-3 | TRBV7-9 | NA | CASRSGQGGDTQYF | TGTGCCAGCAGATCGGGACAGGGAGGCGATACGCAGTATTTT
12 | NA | TRBJ1-2 | TRBV2 | NA | CASSEIPPGYTF | TGTGCCAGCAGTGAAATTCCCCCGGGCTACACCTTC
13 | NA | TRBJ1-1 | TRBV10-3 | NA | CAIGERERSEAFF | TGTGCCATCGGCGAGAGAGAGAGGTCTGAAGCTTTCTTT
14 | NA | TRBJ1-1 | TRBV7-2 | NA | CASSSSTVNTEAFF | TGTGCCAGCAGCTCATCGACAGTGAACACTGAAGCTTTCTTT
17 | TRBD2 | TRBJ2-1 | TRBV11-3 | NA | CASSLQLAGGNYNEQFF | TGTGCCAGCAGCCTTCAGCTAGCGGGGGGGAACTACAATGAGCAGTTCTTC
15 | TRBD1 | TRBJ2-1 | TRBV6-1 | NA | CASSQPGQGASEQFF | TGTGCCAGCAGTCAACCGGGACAGGGGGCGAGTGAGCAGTTCTTC
17 | NA | TRBJ2-1 | TRBV5-6 | once | CASSYARQRSSYNEQFF | TGTGCCAGCAGCTATGCCCGACAGCGAAGCTCCTACAATGAGCAGTTCTTC
15 | NA | TRBJ1-4 | TRBV9 | NA | CASSGGGITNEKLFF | TGTGCCAGCAGCGGCGGCGGGATAACTAATGAAAAACTGTTTTTT
18 | TRBD2 | TRBJ2-1 | TRBV9 | NA | CASSPQPLAGGDRDEQFF | TGTGCCAGCAGCCCCCAACCCTTAGCGGGGGGGGATCGGGATGAGCAGTTCTTC
11 | NA | TRBJ2-7 | TRBV29-1 | NA | CSALDNYEQYF | TGCAGCGCCTTGGACAACTACGAGCAGTACTTC
13 | TRBD1 | TRBJ2-1 | TRBV19 | few | CASSPRDRAEQFF | TGTGCCAGTAGTCCCCGGGACAGGGCTGAGCAGTTCTTC
17 | NA | TRBJ2-7 | TRBV7-9 | NA | CATRPVSGTAHPSEQYF | TGTGCCACTAGGCCTGTTTCCGGGACTGCGCACCCCTCGGAGCAGTACTTC
14 | NA | TRBJ2-7 | TRBV12-5 | NA | CASGIGGGSYEQYF | TGTGCTAGTGGCATAGGCGGGGGCAGCTACGAGCAGTACTTC
15 | TRBD2 | TRBJ2-5 | TRBV29-1 | once | CSVEDRIAGGETQYF | TGCAGCGTTGAAGATCGAATAGCGGGGGGAGAGACCCAGTACTTC
15 | NA | TRBJ2-3 | TRBV7-3 | NA | CASSLYSGGADTQYF | TGTGCCAGCAGCTTATATAGCGGTGGCGCAGATACGCAGTATTTT
16 | NA | TRBJ2-2 | TRBV7-9 | NA | CASRLNGVMGTGELFF | TGTGCCAGCAGACTCAACGGGGTAATGGGCACCGGGGAGCTGTTTTTT
18 | NA | TRBJ1-4 | TRBV21-1 | NA | CASSKLNGGGQGNEKLFF | TGTGCCAGCAGCAAACTCAATGGGGGGGGACAGGGTAATGAAAAACTGTTTTTT
16 | TRBD2 | TRBJ2-7 | TRBV28 | NA | CASRYATSGNSYEQYF | TGTGCCAGCAGATACGCGACTAGCGGGAACTCCTACGAGCAGTACTTC
17 | NA | TRBJ2-7 | TRBV15 | NA | CATSKSAQGRTSYEQYF | TGTGCCACCAGCAAGTCGGCCCAGGGCAGAACCTCCTACGAGCAGTACTTC
13 | TRBD1 | TRBJ1-6 | TRBV5-6 | NA | CASSWDRDSPLHF | TGTGCCAGCAGTTGGGACAGAGATTCACCCCTCCACTTT
14 | TRBD1 | TRBJ2-7 | TRBV5-4 | once | CASSFALTGDEQYF | TGTGCCAGCAGCTTCGCATTAACAGGGGATGAGCAGTACTTC
14 | NA | TRBJ1-6 | TRBV5-1 | NA | CASSLQGGNSPLHF | TGCGCCAGCAGCCTACAGGGAGGGAATTCACCCCTCCACTTT
16 | TRBD2 | TRBJ2-7 | TRBV2 | NA | CASSEDSGLAAYEQYF | TGTGCCAGCAGTGAAGATTCGGGACTAGCGGCTTACGAGCAGTACTTC
13 | TRBD1 | TRBJ2-3 | TRBV30 | NA | CAWSQGVVDTQYF | TGTGCCTGGAGCCAGGGGGTAGTAGATACGCAGTATTTT
13 | NA | TRBJ2-1 | TRBV7-2 | NA | CASSLKSPGEQFF | TGTGCCAGCAGCTTGAAGTCGCCCGGTGAGCAGTTCTTC
14 | TRBD2 | TRBJ2-1 | TRBV27 | NA | CASSSPGTSYEQFF | TGTGCCAGCAGTAGTCCCGGGACTAGCTATGAGCAGTTCTTC
13 | NA | TRBJ2-2 | TRBV6-1 | once | CASRTRDTGELFF | TGTGCCAGCAGAACCCGGGACACCGGGGAGCTGTTTTTT
13 | TRBD2 | TRBJ2-1 | TRBV27 | once | CASTRGDYNEQFF | TGTGCCAGCACCCGGGGGGACTACAATGAGCAGTTCTTC
16 | NA | TRBJ1-6 | TRBV2 | few | CASSRPGLVNNSPLHF | TGTGCCAGCAGCCGTCCGGGACTCGTCAATAATTCACCCCTCCACTTT
13 | NA | TRBJ1-1 | TRBV5-1 | few | CASSLAGNTEAFF | TGCGCCAGCAGCTTGGCGGGGAACACTGAAGCTTTCTTT
14 | TRBD2 | TRBJ2-7 | TRBV10-3 | NA | CAISESTSVYEQYF | TGTGCCATCAGTGAGTCGACTAGCGTCTACGAGCAGTACTTC
15 | NA | TRBJ2-3 | TRBV7-2 | NA | CASSLAGARTDTQYF | TGTGCCAGCAGCTTAGCGGGAGCACGCACAGATACGCAGTATTTT
18 | NA | TRBJ1-5 | TRBV28 | once | CASSLWEGRQISNQPQHF | TGTGCCAGCAGTTTATGGGAGGGGAGACAGATTAGCAATCAGCCCCAGCATTTT
13 | TRBD1 | TRBJ1-1 | TRBV5-1 | NA | CASSYSGGTEAFF | TGCGCCAGCAGCTATTCAGGGGGTACTGAAGCTTTCTTT
14 | NA | TRBJ1-1 | TRBV23-1 | NA | CASSQVGQEEEAFF | TGCGCCAGCAGTCAAGTAGGGCAGGAGGAGGAAGCTTTCTTT
15 | TRBD1 | TRBJ1-1 | TRBV19 | NA | CASSPRDRLNTEAFF | TGTGCCAGTAGCCCCCGGGACAGATTAAACACTGAAGCTTTCTTT
14 | NA | TRBJ1-5 | TRBV4-1 | NA | CASSQDLEDQPQHF | TGCGCCAGCAGCCAAGATCTTGAGGATCAGCCCCAGCATTTT
14 | NA | TRBJ1-6 | TRBV11-2 | NA | CASSFSSYNSPLHF | TGTGCCAGCAGCTTTAGCTCCTATAATTCACCCCTCCACTTT
16 | TRBD2 | TRBJ2-1 | TRBV4-3 | NA | CASSHLLAGGPNEQFF | TGCGCCAGCAGCCACTTACTAGCGGGGGGGCCGAATGAGCAGTTCTTC
17 | TRBD2 | TRBJ2-1 | TRBV7-9 | NA | CASSLAGGAGGRGEQFF | TGTGCCAGCAGCTTAGCAGGCGGAGCGGGGGGCCGGGGAGAGCAGTTCTTC
14 | NA | TRBJ1-2 | TRBV5-1 | NA | CASSLGRDSDGYTF | TGCGCCAGCAGCTTGGGCAGGGATAGTGATGGCTACACCTTC
15 | NA | TRBJ2-2 | TRBV5-4 | NA | CASSTKDRYTGELFF | TGTGCCAGCAGCACGAAAGACAGATACACCGGGGAGCTGTTTTTT
15 | TRBD1 | TRBJ1-1 | TRBV18 | NA | CASSPLDRGDTEAFF | TGTGCCAGCTCACCGCTCGACAGGGGAGACACTGAAGCTTTCTTT
14 | TRBD2 | TRBJ2-2 | TRBV30 | NA | CACHPGTREGELFF | TGTGCCTGTCACCCTGGGACTAGAGAGGGGGAGCTGTTTTTT
16 | TRBD1 | TRBJ1-3 | TRBV10-1 | NA | CASVPRDSDSGNTIYF | TGCGCCAGCGTACCTCGGGACAGCGACTCTGGAAACACCATATATTTT
14 | NA | TRBJ1-1 | TRBV18 | NA | CASSGGAERTEAFF | TGTGCCAGCTCAGGAGGGGCGGAGAGGACTGAAGCTTTCTTT
15 | NA | TRBJ2-6 | TRBV18 | NA | CASSPDNSGANVLTF | TGTGCCAGCTCACCAGACAACTCTGGGGCCAACGTCCTGACTTTC
12 | NA | TRBJ2-7 | TRBV11-2 | NA | CASSLITSEQYF | TGTGCCAGCAGCTTAATAACTAGCGAGCAGTACTTC
13 | TRBD1 | TRBJ1-5 | TRBV19 | NA | CASTGVGNQPQHF | TGTGCCAGCACAGGGGTAGGCAATCAGCCCCAGCATTTT
19 | TRBD2 | TRBJ2-7 | TRBV5-4 | NA | CARLPGLAGAQGTSYEQYF | TGTGCCAGACTCCCGGGACTAGCGGGGGCCCAAGGGACCTCCTACGAGCAGTACTTC
19 | TRBD2 | TRBJ2-2 | TRBV4-3 | NA | CASSQDKIAGGLDTGELFF | TGCGCCAGCAGCCAGGATAAAATAGCGGGGGGGCTAGACACCGGGGAGCTGTTTTTT
13 | TRBD2 | TRBJ2-1 | TRBV11-3 | once | CASSSTSGGTLIF | TGTGCCAGCAGCTCGACTAGCGGGGGGACCTTAATCTTC